Ten or more counts support the clone carrying this T cell receptor (beta chain). Its antigen remains unidentified. The CDR3 is 15 residues long. V shed 2 bases and J 5 bases; nucleotides not matched to a gene: 5. Germline lookup yields CDR1 SGHTA and CDR2 FQGNSA. The TCRbeta library was prepared with unique molecular identifiers. In TCRdb, the PCR reads were re-called with MiXCR into one record per CDR3 protein. The sample holds roughly 300,000 distinct CDR3 sequences, around a tenth seen once. The entry originates in a study of T-cell reconstitution after alpha-beta-depleted transplantation in children. Overall study results and limits: Several hundred graft clones that had expanded were reportedly the source of alpha-beta T cells about two months after transplant. Counts and diversity of T cells one year after transplant came mostly from newly produced T cells.

The rearrangement uses TRBV7-2 and TRBJ1-5, with 8 positions matching TRBD1. Sample: peripheral blood, taken 180 days after TCRalphabeta/CD19-depleted stem cell transplant. The sequence came from a male patient under 10 years old who had a stem cell transplant for chronic granulomatous disease, so the T cells may come from the graft donor. CDR3 loop: CASSLKGDRYQPQHF. The CDR3 nucleotides read TGTGCCAGCAGCTTAAAGGGGGACAGGTATCAGCCCCAGCATTTT.